This T cell receptor beta chain was obtained from a study of blood T cell repertoires in COVID-19. Recruited during active infection, patients (from Seattle) were subsequently followed longitudinally. The trim removed 4 bases at V and 7 bases at J, leaving 5 bases unmatched. CDR1 and CDR2 (germline): SGDLS, YYNGEE. The CDR3 extends over 13 amino acids. TCRdb keeps only in-frame clones here, not all; method: immunoSEQ multiplex PCR. The sample holds about 310,000 clones, almost 90% seen once. The chain is built from TRBV9 and TRBJ2-5, with 9 bases aligning to TRBD1. Sample: peripheral blood. The receptor was derived from a woman aged 35 to 49 with COVID-19, enrolled during active disease. Here the CDR3 DNA reads TGTGCCAGCAGCATACAGGGGGCTGGGACCCAGTACTTC. Translated: CASSIQGAGTQYF.